This T cell receptor (beta chain) was identified during a study of long-term antiretroviral therapy in people with HIV. Study summary: The earliest samples predate the 2015 immediate-ART recommendation by about a decade. Study results and caveats: HIV repertoires spanned tighter CDR3 length ranges than controls did.

Turning to this clone: The target antigen is unknown.

At survey level, the immunoSEQ assay was run in its v3.0 version. TCRdb's copy holds only in-frame clones and misses some; the assay was immunoSEQ multiplex PCR. The table records about 24,000 clones, under 90% of them present only once. The receptor comes from a woman younger than 30 with HIV. Sequences were derived from unsorted PBMCs, sampled at the start of antiretroviral therapy, before treatment.

The CDR3 DNA is TGTGCCAGTAGTATTCCCCCATGGCTTGGCTACACCTTC. It translates to CASSIPPWLGYTF. The chain combines TRBV19 with TRBJ1-2; no clear D gene. V gave up 3 bases and J gave up 7 bases, with 12 bases separating them. Looked up from germline, CDR1 is LNHDA and CDR2 is SQIVND (reference sequence). CDR3 length: 13 residues.